These T cell receptor beta chains were read from a single sample in a study of control samples from healthy donors and cancer patients. TCRdb's table, derived via immunoSEQ multiplex PCR, lists solely in-frame clones and lacks some. The sample gives fewer than 110,000 clones, around nine tenths of which show up once; about a fifth is in the top ten. Sample: PBMCs. These receptors originate from a man aged 55-75 years with lung cancer. The conserved cysteine and the conserved F or W are not part of the CDR3 here. Each record gives: J gene, V gene, D gene, CDR3 length, CDR3 protein. The D gene is left open where the match is weak.

J: TRBJ2-7; V: TRBV5-1; D: TRBD2; length: 13; CDR3: ASSWTSGVSYEQY
J: TRBJ2-3; V: TRBV30; D: TRBD2; length: 12; CDR3: AWNLAGTTDTQY
J: TRBJ2-2; V: TRBV25-1; D: .; length: 15; CDR3: ASSEGALPLNTGELF
J: TRBJ2-7; V: TRBV25-1; D: .; length: 13; CDR3: ASSPMNRGSYEQY
J: TRBJ2-4; V: TRBV3-1/TRBV3-2; D: .; length: 12; CDR3: ASSRGAAKNIQY
J: TRBJ2-3; V: TRBV7-9; D: .; length: 15; CDR3: ASSLVGGLGATDTQY
J: TRBJ1-4; V: TRBV7-9; D: .; length: 13; CDR3: ASSLGPRDNEKLF
J: TRBJ2-4; V: TRBV11-3; D: .; length: 13; CDR3: ASSAQKGPKNIQY
J: TRBJ2-7; V: TRBV10-1; D: .; length: 12; CDR3: ASSGSQGKSEQY
J: TRBJ2-6; V: TRBV6-2/TRBV6-3; D: .; length: 15; CDR3: ASSYSVGSSGANVLT
J: TRBJ1-4; V: TRBV18; D: .; length: 13; CDR3: ASGDRWGANEKLF
J: TRBJ1-1; V: TRBV6-5; D: TRBD1; length: 11; CDR3: ASRYQGGTEAF
J: TRBJ1-4; V: TRBV10-2; D: .; length: 14; CDR3: ASSVHRTAGNEKLF
J: TRBJ2-7; V: TRBV20-1; D: .; length: 9; CDR3: SATSGLEQY
J: TRBJ1-1; V: TRBV25-1; D: TRBD1; length: 12; CDR3: ASIIETGAGEAF
J: TRBJ1-2; V: TRBV27; D: .; length: 13; CDR3: ASSLGGGQTYGYT
J: TRBJ1-1; V: TRBV6-5; D: .; length: 14; CDR3: ASSYSQQLGNTEAF
J: TRBJ1-6; V: TRBV5-1; D: TRBD1; length: 16; CDR3: ASSSHLGTGQNNSPLH
J: TRBJ1-2; V: TRBV6-1; D: .; length: 11; CDR3: ASSEGTFYGYT
J: TRBJ2-3; V: TRBV24-1; D: .; length: 11; CDR3: ATSDFVGDTQY
J: TRBJ2-2; V: TRBV27; D: TRBD1; length: 14; CDR3: ASRPLGTGRTGELF
J: TRBJ2-6; V: TRBV3-1/TRBV3-2; D: TRBD2; length: 16; CDR3: ASSRQAGSLSGANVLT